This section outlines one T cell receptor (beta chain) sequence together with its context. The sample is drawn from a study of T cell repertoires in cytomegalovirus infection. One entry per CDR3 protein results from TCRdb running MiXCR on the reads. The data contain 630,000 or so distinct CDR3 sequences, roughly 24% of them singletons. Germline CDR1 is LNHNV and CDR2 is YYDKDF (reference sequence). The CDR3 covers 18 residues. Trimming took 3 bases from V and 7 from J; bases not matched to a gene: 13. Sequenced material: CD8+ T cells from PBMCs. The rearrangement joins TRBV15 to TRBJ2-1; the match to TRBD1 covers 12 bases. The receptor's source is a human donor in good health (CMV status not recorded). Some clones in this sample may be carry-over from other donors' samples. CDR3 sequence reads: CATSSPDRDRGLLNEQFF. The DNA of the CDR3 is TGTGCCACCAGCAGCCCCGATCGGGACAGGGGGCTCTTAAATGAGCAGTTCTTC.